Below are 23 T cell receptor beta chains sequenced from a single sample in a study of cytomegalovirus exposure and HLA in healthy donors. This PCR relied on a set of 60 Vbeta primers and 13 Jbeta primers. Clones were sequenced by immunoSEQ multiplex PCR, and TCRdb holds only the in-frame ones, with some missing. The top ten clones hold roughly 6.2% of a sample with about 160,000 clones, around 80% of them seen once. Material: PBMCs. The receptor source for this set is a male donor in good health and CMV-seropositive.

The gene calls are TRBV4-3 and TRBJ1-3, with D uncertain. The V gene's germline CDR1 is LGHNA and CDR2 YSLEER. This CDR3 is 15 amino acids long. V was cut by 1 base and J by 0 bases, with 7 bases left in between. Here the CDR3 reads CASSQALVSGNTIYF. The CDR3 coding sequence is TGCGCCAGCAGCCAAGCTCTTGTCTCTGGAAACACCATATATTTT.

Here the CDR3 reads CASSTLGLINSGANVLTF. CDR3 coding DNA: TGCGCCAGCAGTACGCTTGGACTGATCAACTCTGGGGCCAACGTCCTGACTTTC. The chain employs TRBV4-1 and TRBJ2-6, with D tentatively TRBD2 (5 bases). The V end lost 6 bases, the J end lost 0 bases, and 18 bases lay between the germline ends. Germline CDR1 is MGHRA and CDR2 is YSYEKL. The CDR3 consists of 18 residues.

V usage is TRBV30 and J usage is TRBJ2-1, with D perhaps TRBD2 (6 bases). V lost 2 bases and J 7 bases, leaving 12 bases between the germline ends. Germline CDR1 and CDR2: GTSNPN and SVGIG (reference sequence). The CDR3 is made up of 13 amino acids. CDR3 protein: CAWSYGSINEQFF. The CDR3 DNA reads as TGTGCCTGGAGTTACGGGAGCATTAATGAGCAGTTCTTC.

The rearrangement links TRBV27 to TRBJ2-5; D perhaps matches TRBD2 (5 bases). Between the trimmed V and J ends, which lost 4 bases and 5 bases, there was a span of 11 bases. This CDR3 contains 13 residues. The germline gives CDR1 MNHEY, CDR2 SMNVEV (reference sequence). The CDR3 region is CASSSEERETQYF. The CDR3 DNA follows: TGTGCCAGCAGTTCCGAGGAGCGGGAGACCCAGTACTTC.

In nucleotides, the CDR3 is TGCGCCAGCAGCTTGGGACAGGGCGCATTCCAAGAGACCCAGTACTTC. Protein: CASSLGQGAFQETQYF. The V call is TRBV5-1, the J call TRBJ2-5, with 7 bases fitting TRBD1. The CDR3 consists of 16 residues. V lost 0 bases to trimming and J lost 1 base; unmatched junction nucleotides: 6. Germline V gives CDR1 SGHRS, CDR2 YFSETQ.

This rearrangement joins TRBV12-5 to TRBJ1-2; D not certain. Germline loops: CDR1 LGHNT, CDR2 FRNRAP. This CDR3 region has 14 residues. V dropped 0 bases and J dropped 2 bases, with 7 bases sitting between them. The CDR3 coding sequence is TGTGCTAGTGGTTTGGTCCCTATGAACTATGGCTACACCTTC. As protein: CASGLVPMNYGYTF.

There are a few counts of this clone. The J gene is TRBJ1-1, the V gene TRBV18, with 7 positions matching TRBD1. This CDR3 comprises 14 residues. The junction had 6 bases not matched to a gene; V was cut back by 5 bases and J by 3 bases. In germline, CDR1 is KGHSH, CDR2 LQKENI. The CDR3: CASSSGTVHTEAFF. CDR3 nucleotides: TGTGCCAGCTCATCAGGGACAGTCCACACTGAAGCTTTCTTT.

The chain is built from TRBV10-3 and TRBJ2-7, with 7 nucleotides matching TRBD1. CDR3 size: 13 residues. The V gene's germline CDR1 is ENHRY and CDR2 SYGVKD. Trimming took 10 bases from V and 7 from J; bases not matched to a gene: 13. The chain's CDR3 is CATREGAMREQYF. As DNA, the CDR3 is TGTGCCACCCGAGAGGGGGCGATGAGGGAGCAGTACTTC.

The rearrangement links TRBV7-2 to TRBJ2-1; the D gene is possibly TRBD2 (7 bases). The CDR3 consists of 15 residues. CDR1 SGHTA and CDR2 FQGNSA come from the germline V gene. V lost 5 bases and J lost 8, with 19 bases in between. CDR3 sequence (DNA): TGTGCCAGCAGCCTACCGGGGAGGGGGACGTATGAGCAGTTCTTC. It translates to CASSLPGRGTYEQFF.

The chain links TRBV27 to TRBJ2-7, with 7 bases lining up with TRBD1. Per germline, CDR1 MNHEY and CDR2 SMNVEV (reference sequence). V lost 2 bases to trimming and J lost 2 bases; unmatched junction nucleotides: 9. CDR3 size: 16 residues. CDR3 loop: CASSLTRQGPTYEQYF. The CDR3 DNA is TGTGCCAGCAGTTTAACCCGACAGGGCCCCACCTACGAGCAGTACTTC.

The rearrangement uses TRBV7-2 and TRBJ2-1; 7 bases map to TRBD2. In germline, CDR1 is SGHTA, CDR2 FQGNSA. J was trimmed by 3 bases and V by 5 bases; bases with no gene match: 4. The CDR3 covers 14 residues. This chain's CDR3 is CASSPWTSYNEQFF. CDR3 coding DNA: TGTGCCAGCAGCCCCTGGACTAGCTACAATGAGCAGTTCTTC.

The CDR3 sequence is CASTSTGLAGVGKETQYF. In nucleotides, the CDR3 is TGTGCCAGCACCTCAACGGGACTAGCGGGAGTGGGAAAGGAGACCCAGTACTTC. The chain joins TRBV5-6 to TRBJ2-5; TRBD2 aligns across 14 bases. Germline V gene data show CDR1 as SGHDT and CDR2 as YYEEEE. The V gene end was trimmed by 6 bases and the J gene end by 5 bases; junction bases not matched to a gene: 15. The CDR3 has 18 residues.

The V call is TRBV30, the J call TRBJ2-1, with TRBD2 matching over 12 bases. This CDR3 contains 18 residues. V lost 0 bases and J lost 7; bases outside the gene matches: 13. CDR1 GTSNPN and CDR2 SVGIG come from the germline V gene (reference sequence). Here the CDR3 reads CAWSVRASGRGFGNEQFF. CDR3 sequence (DNA): TGTGCCTGGAGTGTACGTGCTAGCGGGAGGGGTTTTGGTAATGAGCAGTTCTTC.

The chain has TRBV7-9 and TRBJ2-7; 11 bases map to TRBD1. The CDR3 contains 18 residues. Trimming removed 4 bases from V and 1 base from J; junction bases left unmatched: 12. Germline lookup yields CDR1 SEHNR and CDR2 FQNEAQ (reference sequence). The CDR3 spells CASSWQGQGDRLSYEQYF. CDR3 in DNA: TGTGCCAGCAGCTGGCAGGGACAGGGGGACAGACTTTCCTACGAGCAGTACTTC.

The chain is built from TRBV18 and TRBJ2-1; maybe TRBD1 (5 bases). CDR3 length: 15 amino acids. In germline, CDR1 is KGHSH, CDR2 LQKENI. With 3 bases removed from V and 12 bases from J, the gap between germline ends came to 21 bases. CDR3 sequence reads: CASSPKPAGSRVQFF. The CDR3 nucleotides are TGTGCCAGCTCACCCAAACCGGCAGGGTCCCGGGTGCAGTTCTTC.

The chain links TRBV25-1 to TRBJ2-7, with D possibly TRBD2 on 6 matching bases. The CDR3 totals 13 residues. V lost 6 bases and J 1 base, leaving 10 bases between the germline ends. Germline V gene sequence: CDR1 MGHDK, CDR2 SYGVNS. CDR3 bases: TGTGCCAGCAGATCGGGACTTTCCTACGAGCAGTACTTC. It codes for CASRSGLSYEQYF.

Only a few counts were recorded for this clone. The genes are TRBV5-8 and TRBJ2-1; D gene uncertain. Germline V gene data show CDR1 as SGHTS and CDR2 as YDEGEE. The ends were cut back, 1 base at V and 5 bases at J, with 4 bases in the middle. CDR3 length equals 12 residues. The CDR3 here is CASSLQDNEQFF. In nucleotides, the CDR3 is TGTGCCAGCAGCTTGCAGGACAATGAGCAGTTCTTC.

This CDR3 reads CASSWGTTDRGHGYTF. The CDR3 DNA reads as TGTGCCAGCAGCTGGGGAACAACGGACAGGGGTCATGGCTACACCTTC. The V gene is TRBV5-4, the J gene TRBJ1-2, with 9 bases identical to TRBD1. In germline, CDR1 is SGHNT, CDR2 YYREEE (reference sequence). With V trimmed by 3 bases and J by 6 bases, 12 bases remained unmatched. The length of the CDR3 is 16 residues.

This clone has just a few counts. The rearrangement links TRBV6-5 to TRBJ1-1; unclear D gene. Trimming removed 4 bases at V and 4 bases at J, with 10 bases between. Germline V gene lookup returns CDR1 MNHEY and CDR2 SVGAGI. This CDR3 has 13 amino acids. CDR3 loop: CASSSQRATEAFF. For the CDR3, the DNA is TGTGCCAGCAGTTCCCAGAGGGCCACTGAAGCTTTCTTT.

The rearrangement joins TRBV30 to TRBJ1-6, with a weak D call TRBD1 (6 bases). Trimming pared 2 bases from V and 7 bases from J, leaving 15 bases between. The germline V gene encodes CDR1 GTSNPN and CDR2 SVGIG (reference sequence). The CDR3 is 15 amino acids. The DNA of the CDR3 is TGTGCCTGGAGTACATCAACCGGGACAAATTCACCCCTCCACTTT. This sequence encodes CAWSTSTGTNSPLHF.

The chain uses TRBV5-6 and TRBJ1-2, with D perhaps TRBD1 (5 bases). Per the germline V gene, CDR1 is SGHDT and CDR2 is YYEEEE. Trimming left V 7 bases short and J 5 bases short, with 18 bases between. The CDR3 extends over 14 amino acids. The CDR3 spells CASYEHGASYGYTF. The CDR3 DNA reads TGTGCCAGCTACGAACATGGGGCCTCATATGGCTACACCTTC.

This clone was picked up one time. The chain has TRBV12-5 and TRBJ2-1, with 8 bases fitting TRBD1. Per the germline V gene, CDR1 is LGHNT and CDR2 is FRNRAP. The CDR3 length is 15 residues. Unmatched junction bases numbered 13, after V lost 6 bases and J lost 9 bases. The CDR3, as DNA: TGTGCTAGTGGGCCCGGACAGGGAGGATTATCTGAGCAGTTCTTC. Its translation is CASGPGQGGLSEQFF.

V is TRBV5-1 and J is TRBJ2-3; 9 bases fit TRBD2. CDR3 length: 14 residues. Germline CDR1 and CDR2: SGHRS and YFSETQ. The V gene end was trimmed by 2 bases and the J gene end by 3 bases; junction bases not matched to a gene: 1. The CDR3 DNA follows: TGCGCCAGCAGCTTAGCGGGAGGTACAGATACGCAGTATTTT. Amino acids: CASSLAGGTDTQYF. The whole variable domain, remainder taken from reference TRBV5-1 and TRBJ2-3, is KAGVTQTPRYLIKTRGQQVTLSCSPISGHRSVSWYQQTPGQGLQFLFEYFSETQRNKGNFPGRFSGRQFSNSRSEMNVSTLELGDSALYLCASSLAGGTDTQYFGPGTRLTVL.